Below are 2 T cell receptor beta chains sequenced from a single sample in a study of T cells after yellow fever vaccination. A single record per CDR3 protein comes from TCRdb applying MiXCR to the 5' RACE reads. The sample holds approximately 550,000 distinct CDR3 sequences; 15% to 20% are singletons and the top ten take 13% to 15%. The material sequenced was PBMCs, taken 15 days after the yellow fever booster vaccination. All receptors derive from a man younger than 45 who received the YFV17D yellow fever vaccine.

The chain recombines TRBV19 with TRBJ1-3; 7 bases agree with TRBD1. Germline-derived CDR1 and CDR2 are LNHDA and SQIVND (reference sequence). V lost 5 bases, J lost 3 bases, and 7 bases stayed unmatched. The CDR3 sequence is 15 residues long. The CDR3 sequence: CASSPLDRDGNTIYF. As DNA, the CDR3 is TGTGCCAGTAGTCCTCTCGACAGGGATGGAAACACCATATATTTT.

V usage is TRBV30 and J usage is TRBJ1-2; tentative D call: TRBD1 (6 bases). Germline CDR1 GTSNPN, CDR2 SVGIG (reference sequence). V lost 6 bases and J 4 bases, leaving 18 bases between the germline ends. The CDR3 has 14 amino acids. Written as DNA, the CDR3 is TGTGCCTGCTCCCGAGGGGGTAAGAGCTATGGCTACACCTTC. Its translation: CACSRGGKSYGYTF.